These T cell receptor beta chains were read from a single sample in a study of cytomegalovirus exposure and HLA in healthy donors. The table came from immunoSEQ multiplex PCR; TCRdb's copy has only in-frame clones and leaves some out. The profile covers about 160,000 clones, with roughly 73% appearing a single time and around 1.5% taken by the ten largest. Sequenced material: PBMCs. The source of these receptors is a woman in her twenties or thirties in good health and CMV-seronegative. CDR3s include the opening cysteine and the closing phenylalanine or tryptophan. Each record gives: J gene, D gene, V gene, clone size, CDR3 DNA, CDR3 protein. A D gene is named only where the DNA matches it firmly. Only some rows state a clone size, as once, few, many or a class for expanded clones.

j_gene: TRBJ1-6
d_gene: TRBD1
v_gene: TRBV19
abundance: -
CDR3nt: TGTGCCAGTAGTATTGAGGACAGGGAAAATTCACCCCTCCACTTT
CDR3aa: CASSIEDRENSPLHF

j_gene: TRBJ1-1
d_gene: -
v_gene: TRBV5-1
abundance: -
CDR3nt: TGCGCCAGCAGCTTCGGCCCTCACAGGAACACTGAAGCTTTCTTT
CDR3aa: CASSFGPHRNTEAFF

j_gene: TRBJ2-2
d_gene: TRBD2
v_gene: TRBV9
abundance: -
CDR3nt: TGTGCCAGCAGCGTACTGCCGGGGGGGCCCGGGGAGCTGTTTTTT
CDR3aa: CASSVLPGGPGELFF

j_gene: TRBJ2-7
d_gene: TRBD2
v_gene: TRBV4-1
abundance: -
CDR3nt: TGCGCCAGCAGCCAATCCGGGACTAGCGGGGGGCTAGGTCGGTACGAGCAGTACTTC
CDR3aa: CASSQSGTSGGLGRYEQYF

j_gene: TRBJ1-6
d_gene: -
v_gene: TRBV28
abundance: -
CDR3nt: TGTGCCAGCAGTTTCGGGGGGAGAAATTCACCCCTCCACTTT
CDR3aa: CASSFGGRNSPLHF

j_gene: TRBJ2-7
d_gene: -
v_gene: TRBV28
abundance: -
CDR3nt: TGTGCCAGCAGTTCAGGCGGGGAGAGGCTTACGTGGGAGCAGTACTTC
CDR3aa: CASSSGGERLTWEQYF

j_gene: TRBJ1-6
d_gene: -
v_gene: TRBV4-2
abundance: few
CDR3nt: TGTGCCAGCAGCCCCGGGAGGGATGATTCACCCCTCCACTTT
CDR3aa: CASSPGRDDSPLHF

j_gene: TRBJ2-1
d_gene: TRBD1
v_gene: TRBV11-2
abundance: -
CDR3nt: TGTGCCAGCAGCTTAGAACAGGGGTTGGATGAGCAGTTCTTC
CDR3aa: CASSLEQGLDEQFF

j_gene: TRBJ2-5
d_gene: -
v_gene: TRBV5-6
abundance: -
CDR3nt: TGTGCCAGCAGCTTCCGGGACAAACTGCTTCAAGAGACCCAGTACTTC
CDR3aa: CASSFRDKLLQETQYF

j_gene: TRBJ2-1
d_gene: TRBD2
v_gene: TRBV5-4
abundance: -
CDR3nt: TGTGCCAGCAGCTTGGAACTAGCGGGCGGCTACAATGAGCAGTTCTTC
CDR3aa: CASSLELAGGYNEQFF

j_gene: TRBJ1-2
d_gene: -
v_gene: TRBV7-4
abundance: -
CDR3nt: TGTGCCAGCAGCTTAGTGGGGTCGGGGGTAGGGAACTATGGCTACACCTTC
CDR3aa: CASSLVGSGVGNYGYTF

j_gene: TRBJ1-1
d_gene: -
v_gene: TRBV9
abundance: few
CDR3nt: TGTGCCAGCAGCGGGGGCCCCGTGTCTAGGACTGAAGCTTTCTTT
CDR3aa: CASSGGPVSRTEAFF

j_gene: TRBJ1-4
d_gene: -
v_gene: TRBV28
abundance: -
CDR3nt: TGTGCCAGCCTGAGGGCCGGCGAAAAACTGTTTTTT
CDR3aa: CASLRAGEKLFF

j_gene: TRBJ2-6
d_gene: -
v_gene: TRBV6-1
abundance: -
CDR3nt: TGTGCCAGCGCGGTGCAGAGCTCTGGGGCCAACGGCCTGACTTTC
CDR3aa: CASAVQSSGANGLTF

j_gene: TRBJ2-1
d_gene: -
v_gene: TRBV7-8
abundance: -
CDR3nt: TGTGCCAGCAGCTTAGGGACTCCCTCTGATGAGCAGTTCTTC
CDR3aa: CASSLGTPSDEQFF

j_gene: TRBJ1-6
d_gene: -
v_gene: TRBV6-5
abundance: -
CDR3nt: TGTGCCAGCAGTTGGCAGGGTCCTTTAGCCCTCCACTTT
CDR3aa: CASSWQGPLALHF

j_gene: TRBJ2-7
d_gene: -
v_gene: TRBV5-1
abundance: -
CDR3nt: TGCGCCAGCAGCCCCCCCGGGACACCCCTAGAGCAGTACTTC
CDR3aa: CASSPPGTPLEQYF

j_gene: TRBJ2-2
d_gene: -
v_gene: TRBV10-3
abundance: -
CDR3nt: TGTGCCATCAAGCACTCGGGAGTTAACACCGGGGAGCTGTTTTTT
CDR3aa: CAIKHSGVNTGELFF

j_gene: TRBJ2-5
d_gene: -
v_gene: TRBV5-6
abundance: -
CDR3nt: TGTGCCAGCAGCTTGGGGGACTGGTCCTACCAAGAGACCCAGTACTTC
CDR3aa: CASSLGDWSYQETQYF

j_gene: TRBJ2-1
d_gene: -
v_gene: TRBV9
abundance: -
CDR3nt: TGTGCCAGCAGCGTAGGAGGAGGCAATGAGCAGTTCTTC
CDR3aa: CASSVGGGNEQFF

j_gene: TRBJ1-1
d_gene: -
v_gene: TRBV6-1
abundance: -
CDR3nt: TGTGCCAGCGGGGGGGGAGCTTTCTTT
CDR3aa: CASGGGAFF

j_gene: TRBJ2-2
d_gene: TRBD1
v_gene: TRBV7-9
abundance: -
CDR3nt: TGTGCCAGCAGCATCGGACAGGGGATCACCGGGGAGCTGTTTTTT
CDR3aa: CASSIGQGITGELFF

j_gene: TRBJ1-6
d_gene: TRBD1
v_gene: TRBV13
abundance: few
CDR3nt: TGTGCCAGCAGCTTGGGGACAGAGAATTCACCCCTCCACTTT
CDR3aa: CASSLGTENSPLHF

j_gene: TRBJ2-5
d_gene: -
v_gene: TRBV10-3
abundance: -
CDR3nt: TGTGCCATCAGAGCCGGGACACAAGAGACCCAGTACTTC
CDR3aa: CAIRAGTQETQYF

j_gene: TRBJ1-5
d_gene: TRBD1
v_gene: TRBV10-3
abundance: -
CDR3nt: TGTGCCATCAGTGAGGGACAGGGGGATCAGCCCCAGCATTTT
CDR3aa: CAISEGQGDQPQHF

j_gene: TRBJ2-1
d_gene: TRBD2
v_gene: TRBV6-4
abundance: once
CDR3nt: TGTGCCAGCAGTGACGAGCCAGCGGGATACAATGAGCAGTTCTTC
CDR3aa: CASSDEPAGYNEQFF

j_gene: TRBJ2-6
d_gene: TRBD1
v_gene: TRBV30
abundance: -
CDR3nt: TGTGCCTGGAGTGTAGAACCGGGACAGGGGGCTGGGGCCAACGTCCTGACTTTC
CDR3aa: CAWSVEPGQGAGANVLTF

j_gene: TRBJ2-7
d_gene: TRBD1
v_gene: TRBV5-1
abundance: once
CDR3nt: TGCGCCAGCAGCTTGGTTGGGACAGGGGAGGACGAGCAGTACTTC
CDR3aa: CASSLVGTGEDEQYF

j_gene: TRBJ2-5
d_gene: -
v_gene: TRBV5-4
abundance: -
CDR3nt: TGTGCCAGCAGCCTCAAGTCCCGTTGGCCACCAACAGAAGAGACCCAGTACTTC
CDR3aa: CASSLKSRWPPTEETQYF

j_gene: TRBJ1-5
d_gene: TRBD1
v_gene: TRBV29-1
abundance: -
CDR3nt: TGCAGCGTCCGGGGACAGGGAGATCAGCCCCAGCATTTT
CDR3aa: CSVRGQGDQPQHF

j_gene: TRBJ2-1
d_gene: -
v_gene: TRBV5-4
abundance: -
CDR3nt: TGTGCCAGCAGCTCGCAGTACAATGAGCAGTTCTTC
CDR3aa: CASSSQYNEQFF

j_gene: TRBJ1-2
d_gene: TRBD1
v_gene: TRBV15
abundance: -
CDR3nt: TGTGCCACCAGCAGATCCGGGACAGGGGGTCTCGGGGGAGCTGGCTACACCTTC
CDR3aa: CATSRSGTGGLGGAGYTF

j_gene: TRBJ2-3
d_gene: -
v_gene: TRBV2
abundance: -
CDR3nt: TGTGCCAGCAGTGGGGGAGTAGATACGCAGTATTTT
CDR3aa: CASSGGVDTQYF

j_gene: TRBJ2-1
d_gene: TRBD1
v_gene: TRBV6-6
abundance: once
CDR3nt: TGTGCCAGCAGGGGACAGTACAATGAGCAGTTCTTC
CDR3aa: CASRGQYNEQFF

j_gene: TRBJ1-5
d_gene: -
v_gene: TRBV6-1
abundance: -
CDR3nt: TGTGCCAGCAGTGAATTATCCCGTCAGCCCCAGCATTTT
CDR3aa: CASSELSRQPQHF

j_gene: TRBJ1-5
d_gene: -
v_gene: TRBV7-8
abundance: -
CDR3nt: TGTGCCAGCAGCTTGGGGGGTTCTGGACAGCCCCAGCATTTT
CDR3aa: CASSLGGSGQPQHF

j_gene: TRBJ2-7
d_gene: TRBD1
v_gene: TRBV5-1
abundance: -
CDR3nt: TGCGCCAGCAGCTCCGACAGGGGCTCTGATGAGCAGTACTTC
CDR3aa: CASSSDRGSDEQYF

j_gene: TRBJ1-1
d_gene: TRBD1
v_gene: TRBV6-1
abundance: -
CDR3nt: TGTGCCAGCATCCCCGGAGACGGACAGGCTGAAGCTTTCTTT
CDR3aa: CASIPGDGQAEAFF

j_gene: TRBJ1-2
d_gene: TRBD1
v_gene: TRBV7-2
abundance: -
CDR3nt: TGTGCCAGCAGCCCGGACAGGGGGTCGACCTATGGCTACACCTTC
CDR3aa: CASSPDRGSTYGYTF